What follows are 3 T cell receptor beta chains derived from one specimen sequenced in a study of tumor-infiltrating lymphocytes in primary liver carcinoma. The authors made TCR beta cDNA from roughly 480 ng total RNA with a constant-region primer. Libraries of TCR beta came from three nested multiplex PCR rounds with slightly modified ARM-PCR. Use of TRBV1-TRBV30 forward primers with a C-beta reverse primer characterized the first two PCR rounds, which lasted about 9 cycles each. MiXCR, applied by TCRdb to the multiplex PCR reads, yields one record per CDR3 protein. This table holds around 81,000 distinct CDR3 sequences, about 64% found once. Without any cell sorting, roughly 20-30 mg of bulk tissue yielded co-extracted RNA and DNA. Sequencing was done on a sample of liver tumor tissue from sampling region 4. As for subset: tumor region T4, right-lateral pole. The receptors here all came from a woman aged 55-70 years with primary liver carcinoma and hepatitis B virus infection.

Comment on this clonotype: At one end the junction does not follow the germline gene, possibly because of a read error. V and J are TRBV28 and TRBJ2-1; TRBD1 matches 9 bases. The CDR3 consists of 17 residues. Looked up from germline, CDR1 is MDHEN and CDR2 is SYDVKM. The CDR3 reads CASSLSKGTGSSGELFF. The CDR3 nucleotides read TGTGCCAGCAGTTTATCCAAGGGGACAGGGTCTTCGGGTGAGCTGTTCTTC.

Details on this clonotype: An end of the junction differs from the germline gene, which may be a read error. This chain's CDR3 is CRVGDRASSPLHF. CDR3 sequence (DNA): TGCCGCGTTGGCGACAGGGCAAGTTCACCCCTCCACTTT. V and J are TRBV29-1 and TRBJ1-6; 7 bases align to TRBD1. Per the germline V gene, CDR1 is SQVTM and CDR2 is ANQGSEA. The CDR3 covers 13 residues.

The chain combines TRBV11-2 with TRBJ2-2; D may match TRBD1 or TRBD2 (5 bases each). From germline, CDR1 is SGHAT and CDR2 FQNNGV. The CDR3 is made up of 14 amino acids. The CDR3 protein is CVCSSGPTGGELFF. The CDR3 DNA follows: TGTGTCTGTAGCTCGGGGCCTACAGGCGGGGAGCTGTTTTTT.